The 18 T cell receptor beta chains below were found in one sample sequenced in a study of chemoradiotherapy in HPV16-positive cancers. Sequenced by immunoSEQ multiplex PCR; TCRdb stores in-frame clones only, minus some. The table has over a thousand clones, around four fifths seen once; the top ten hold about an eighth. The specimen was tumor tissue, collected from a patient who underwent chemoradiotherapy. All receptors derive from a human donor with HPV-associated anogenital cancer.

This clone is deemed large. The chain links TRBV5-1 to TRBJ2-7; 7 positions match TRBD1. Trimming took 4 bases from V and 7 from J; bases not matched to a gene: 14. Germline CDR1 is SGHRS and CDR2 is YFSETQ. The CDR3 runs to 15 residues. The CDR3 DNA reads TGCGCCAGCAGCCCCACTCGACAGGGTTCGAGGGAGCAGTACTTC. The encoded protein is CASSPTRQGSREQYF. The whole variable domain, filled in from reference TRBV5-1 and TRBJ2-7, reads KAGVTQTPRYLIKTRGQQVTLSCSPISGHRSVSWYQQTPGQGLQFLFEYFSETQRNKGNFPGRFSGRQFSNSRSEMNVSTLELGDSALYLCASSPTRQGSREQYFGPGTRLTVT.

The chain joins TRBV19 to TRBJ1-5; D may be TRBD1 (6 bases). Germline V gene data show CDR1 as LNHDA and CDR2 as SQIVND (reference sequence). The CDR3 length is 14 residues. Trimming left V 3 bases short and J 3 bases short, with 9 bases between. The CDR3 DNA reads TGTGCCAGTAGTATCGGACAGTACAATCAGCCCCAGCATTTT. It codes for CASSIGQYNQPQHF.

The rearrangement uses TRBV7-2 and TRBJ2-5, with TRBD2 matching over 7 bases. The V segment lost 0 bases and the J segment 6 bases; nucleotides outside the gene matches: 4. Germline CDR1 reads SGHTA; CDR2 reads FQGNSA. The CDR3 length is 14 residues. The DNA of the CDR3 is TGTGCCAGCAGCTTAGCGTCCGGGAGGAAGACCCAGTACTTC. It translates to CASSLASGRKTQYF.

The chain recombines TRBV5-6 with TRBJ2-1, with TRBD2 matching over 11 bases. The ends lost 0 bases at V and 7 bases at J; junction bases unmatched: 6. The CDR3 has 16 residues. Germline V gene sequence: CDR1 SGHDT, CDR2 YYEEEE. Here the CDR3 DNA reads TGTGCCAGCAGCTTGGATGTAGCGGGAGGGGGAAATGAGCAGTTCTTC. It codes for CASSLDVAGGGNEQFF.

The rearrangement joins TRBV1 to TRBJ2-7; the table gives TRBD1 as D, unverified against the DNA. TRBV1 is labeled a pseudogene. CDR3 size: 17 residues. The CDR3 bases are TGCACCAGCAGCCAAGATCCGAGGACAGCCTTTACCTACGAGCAGTACTTC. The encoded protein is CTSSQDPRTAFTYEQYF.

This clone was observed a handful of times. The chain links TRBV7-8 to TRBJ1-5; maybe TRBD1 (6 bases). CDR3 size: 16 residues. Germline CDR1 is SGHVS and CDR2 is FQNEAQ. Trimming took off 5 bases at V and 1 base at J, with 15 bases between the two ends. The chain's CDR3 is CASSPSGGLSNQPQHF. The CDR3 DNA is TGTGCCAGCAGCCCAAGCGGGGGGCTGAGCAATCAGCCCCAGCATTTT.

In its sample, this clone was seen once. J is TRBJ1-4 and V is TRBV28; D may be TRBD1 (6 bases). Germline V gene sequence: CDR1 MDHEN, CDR2 SYDVKM. This CDR3 spans 14 amino acids. The ends were cut back, 8 bases at V and 8 bases at J, with 18 bases in the middle. CDR3 protein: CASSQGQTREKLFF. The CDR3 bases are TGTGCCAGCTCCCAAGGACAGACGAGGGAAAAACTGTTTTTT.

The chain uses TRBV11-3 and TRBJ2-5; unclear D gene. CDR1 is SGHNT and CDR2 is YENEEA in the germline V gene. V was pared by 4 bases and J by 4 bases, with 10 bases between. The CDR3 is 13 amino acids. The CDR3 DNA follows: TGTGCCAGCAGCTCGACAAGGGCAGAGACCCAGTACTTC. As protein: CASSSTRAETQYF.

The V gene is TRBV28, the J gene TRBJ2-1, with D possibly TRBD2 on 6 matching bases. The CDR3 totals 14 residues. The V end lost 3 bases, the J end lost 0 bases, and 6 bases lay between the germline ends. Germline CDR1 reads MDHEN; CDR2 reads SYDVKM. CDR3: CASSLDYSYNEQFF. The CDR3 coding sequence is TGTGCCAGCAGTTTGGACTACTCCTACAATGAGCAGTTCTTC.

The chain carries TRBV7-2 and TRBJ1-3, with no clear D. The CDR3 length is 13 residues. V lost 4 bases to trimming and J lost 0 bases, with 4 bases between them. The germline CDR1 and CDR2 sequences are SGHTA and FQGNSA. The CDR3 DNA reads TGTGCCAGCAGCTACAGCTCTGGAAACACCATATATTTT. Translation gives CASSYSSGNTIYF.

The CDR3 region has the DNA TGTGCCAGCTCACCCCAGGACAGTCCTGGGCAGTTCTTC. Its translation is CASSPQDSPGQFF. The chain combines TRBV18 with TRBJ2-1, with a weak D call TRBD1 (6 bases). Trimming left V 3 bases short and J 12 bases short, with 15 bases between. The germline V gene encodes CDR1 KGHSH and CDR2 LQKENI. The CDR3 sequence is 13 residues long. The full variable domain, completed using reference TRBV18 and TRBJ2-1, is NAGVMQNPRHLVRRRGQEARLRCSPMKGHSHVYWYRQLPEEGLKFMVYLQKENIIDESGMPKERFSAEFPKEGPSILRIQQVVRGDSAAYFCASSPQDSPGQFFGPGTRLTVL.

The chain employs TRBV9 and TRBJ2-5; D unclear. Germline lookup yields CDR1 SGDLS and CDR2 YYNGEE. Trimming left V 1 base short and J 4 bases short, with 17 bases between. The length of the CDR3 is 16 residues. CDR3 sequence reads: CASSVRTGPWGETQYF. Written as DNA, the CDR3 is TGTGCCAGCAGCGTAAGGACCGGGCCCTGGGGAGAGACCCAGTACTTC.

This chain connects TRBV15 to TRBJ1-5; weak D call: TRBD1 (5 bases). The CDR3 spans 19 residues. The V end was cut by 0 bases, the J end by 3 bases, with 21 bases between. The germline V gene encodes CDR1 LNHNV and CDR2 YYDKDF (reference sequence). The CDR3 loop is CATSRDGPGAQVYNQPQHF. The DNA for the CDR3 is TGTGCCACCAGCAGAGATGGACCTGGGGCACAAGTTTACAATCAGCCCCAGCATTTT.

The chain recombines TRBV11-3 with TRBJ2-1, with 8 bases fitting TRBD1. The germline gives CDR1 SGHNT, CDR2 YENEEA. Trimming at V came to 4 bases and at J to 7 bases, leaving 9 bases not matched to a gene. The CDR3 has 15 amino acids. The chain's CDR3 is CASSSGTGYRNEQFF. The CDR3 nucleotides read TGTGCCAGCAGCTCGGGGACAGGTTATAGGAATGAGCAGTTCTTC.

The J gene is TRBJ1-4, the V gene TRBV9, with no clear D. Germline V lookup: CDR1 SGDLS, CDR2 YYNGEE. V lost 0 bases, J lost 5 bases, and 5 bases lay in between. CDR3 length equals 13 residues. The CDR3, as DNA: TGTGCCAGCAGCGTAGACGGGAATGAAAAACTGTTTTTT. Translated: CASSVDGNEKLFF.

J is TRBJ2-1 and V is TRBV9, with unresolved D. CDR1 and CDR2 from the germline V gene are SGDLS and YYNGEE. The V end lost 0 bases, the J end lost 6 bases, and 4 bases lay between the germline ends. The CDR3 is 12 residues long. The CDR3 DNA reads TGTGCCAGCAGCGTAGTCCTCAATGAGCAGTTCTTC. As protein: CASSVVLNEQFF.

The chain recombines TRBV29-1 with TRBJ2-3, with D perhaps TRBD2 (6 bases). Per the germline V gene, CDR1 is SQVTM and CDR2 is ANQGSEA. CDR3 length: 17 residues. Trimming took off 6 bases at V and 2 bases at J, with 24 bases between the two ends. The CDR3 sequence is CSVLGGRLGEATDTQYF. DNA for the CDR3: TGCAGCGTGTTGGGGGGACGGTTGGGTGAGGCCACAGATACGCAGTATTTT.

This chain joins TRBV9 and TRBJ2-1, with 11 bases aligning to TRBD2. CDR3 length: 14 residues. Germline V gives CDR1 SGDLS, CDR2 YYNGEE. Trimming took 2 bases from V and 9 from J; bases not matched to a gene: 4. Here the CDR3 reads CASSVTSGTGEQFF. Written as DNA, the CDR3 is TGTGCCAGCAGCGTGACTAGCGGGACAGGTGAGCAGTTCTTC.